The entry that follows covers one T cell receptor (beta chain) sequence. These data belong to a study of blood T cell repertoires in COVID-19. Study-level background: Acute and convalescent COVID-19 samples came from the United States, Italy and Spain.

In the original processing: Amplification of reference gene primers was used by the study to estimate nucleated cell counts. Sequencing used immunoSEQ multiplex PCR; TCRdb keeps in-frame clones, though not all of them. That table supplies the V and J calls and clone size; D and trimming were determined from the DNA. The sample yields about 220,000 clones, approximately 82% seen once. V lost 0 bases and J lost 0; bases outside the gene matches: 12. The length of the CDR3 is 20 residues. Per germline, CDR1 LGHDT and CDR2 YNNKEL (reference sequence). This rearrangement joins TRBV3-1 (or the pseudogene TRBV3-2) to TRBJ2-3; 10 nucleotides line up with TRBD2. The sequence was obtained from a woman of 80 years or more with acute or convalescent COVID-19. Sequences were obtained from peripheral blood. This chain's CDR3 is CASSQDVLASGRTSTDTQYF. The CDR3 bases are TGTGCCAGCAGCCAAGATGTTTTAGCTAGCGGGAGAACTAGCACAGATACGCAGTATTTT.